This T cell receptor (beta chain) was profiled in a study of identical twins. V gave up 3 bases and J gave up 5 bases, with 13 bases separating them. The length of the CDR3 is 15 residues. Germline V gives CDR1 KGHDR, CDR2 SFDVKD. One entry per CDR3 protein results from TCRdb running MiXCR on the 5' RACE reads. Among around 250,000 distinct CDR3 sequences listed, 10% to 15% were seen once. This clonotype was found many times. Antigen specificity is unknown. Everyone who gave samples was a healthy Caucasian. Study outcomes and limitations: When twins shared out-of-frame alpha sequences, those sequences had excess low generation probability. Twins showed weaker excess sharing in their beta out-of-frame sequences. It was possible that invariant MAIT and iNKT cells partly confounded the zero-insertion analyses.

These data were also filed under a second study, of yellow fever vaccine responses in identical twins.

The rearrangement joins TRBV24-1 to TRBJ2-1; the D gene is possibly TRBD2 (5 bases). This receptor was identified in a woman aged 18-29 years in good health. Sequencing was performed on memory (CD45RO+) T cells sorted from blood. CDR3 residues: CATSDQSPGNNEQFF. For the CDR3, the DNA is TGTGCCACCAGTGATCAGTCCCCGGGGAACAATGAGCAGTTCTTC.